A single sample is the source of the 14 T cell receptor beta chains below, sequenced in a study of CD8 T cells in Susac syndrome (dated 2019 in TCRdb). Library creation used the immunoSEQ multiplex PCR assay. RNA was extracted using the RNeasy kit, and roughly 0.5 to 1 ug of the RNA was reverse transcribed with random hexamers. The raw public reads went through TCRdb reprocessing: fastp at Q25, MiXCR clone calling, in-frame beta chains kept. Each CDR3 protein gets just one entry, which takes the most common genes and DNA from the rows behind it. The sample table shows 150,000 to 200,000 distinct CDR3 sequences, and under 95% are seen once. The top ten clones comprise around 0.1% of the sample. The sequenced sample consisted of CD4+ T cells from PBMCs. The receptors come from a human donor in good health.

The chain has TRBV4-3 and TRBJ1-1; D is undetermined. Germline V CDR1 and CDR2: LGHNA, YSLEER. The length of the CDR3 is 13 residues. V shed 0 bases and J shed 8 bases, with 10 bases lying between them. CDR3 amino acids: CASSQDRDIEAFF. CDR3 in DNA: TGCGCCAGCAGCCAAGATCGAGACATCGAAGCTTTCTTT.

This clonotype was seen once. The chain is built from TRBV20-1 and TRBJ2-3; TRBD2 aligns across 7 bases. The CDR3 runs 14 residues. Trimming removed 5 bases from V and 2 bases from J; junction bases left unmatched: 7. The germline gives CDR1 DFQATT, CDR2 SNEGSKA (reference sequence). The CDR3 protein is CSAPLAGVTDTQYF. CDR3 coding DNA: TGCAGTGCTCCTCTCGCGGGGGTCACAGATACGCAGTATTTT.

The chain is built from TRBV12-3 or TRBV12-4 and TRBJ2-5; D is perhaps TRBD2 (6 bases). With 3 bases removed from V and 6 bases from J, the gap between germline ends came to 8 bases. This CDR3 has 12 residues. The chain's CDR3 is CASSLEGQTQYF. CDR3 bases: TGTGCCAGCAGTTTGGAGGGGCAGACCCAGTACTTC.

V gene TRBV29-1 combines with J gene TRBJ1-1; 8 bases line up with TRBD1. CDR1 is SQVTM, CDR2 ANQGSEA, per germline. The CDR3 spans 13 residues. Trimming removed 7 bases from V and 4 bases from J; junction bases left unmatched: 8. The CDR3 DNA reads as TGCAGCGGCGGAACAGGGGGAGGCACTGAAGCTTTCTTT. As protein: CSGGTGGGTEAFF.

The V and J genes are TRBV7-6 and TRBJ1-6; a possible D gene is TRBD1 (5 bases). The CDR3 is 15 residues long. Per germline, CDR1 SGHVS and CDR2 FNYEAQ. V lost 5 bases and J lost 6, with 14 bases in between. CDR3 sequence reads: CASSPTGQPNSPLHF. The CDR3 coding sequence is TGTGCCAGCAGCCCGACCGGACAACCTAATTCACCCCTCCACTTT.

The chain has TRBV6-6 and TRBJ2-5; a weak D match, TRBD1 (5 bases). This CDR3 region has 13 residues. Germline CDR1 MNHNY, CDR2 SVGAGI (reference sequence). V was trimmed by 0 bases and J by 7 bases, leaving 9 bases between them. CDR3 bases: TGTGCCAGCAGTTACTCCAGGGAAGGGACCCAGTACTTC. It codes for CASSYSREGTQYF.

The chain combines TRBV3-1 with TRBJ1-2; D is possibly TRBD1 (5 bases). The CDR3 runs to 15 residues. The germline V gene has CDR1 LGHDT and CDR2 YNNKEL (reference sequence). V was pared by 0 bases and J by 8 bases, with 16 bases between. The CDR3 is CASSQDGRGARGYTF. For the CDR3, the DNA is TGTGCCAGCAGCCAAGATGGTCGGGGCGCGAGGGGCTACACCTTC. The full variable domain, its missing parts supplied by reference TRBV3-1 and TRBJ1-2, is DTAVSQTPKYLVTQMGNDKSIKCEQNLGHDTMYWYKQDSKKFLKIMFSYNNKELIINETVPNRFSPKSPDKAHLNLHINSLELGDSAVYFCASSQDGRGARGYTFGSGTRLTVV.

CDR3 in amino acids: CASGRDTGGVGKLFF. In nucleotides, the CDR3 is TGTGCCAGCGGGAGGGATACGGGTGGCGTTGGAAAACTGTTTTTT. The V call is TRBV2, the J call TRBJ1-4; D gene ambiguous. V shed 8 bases and J shed 10 bases, with 23 bases lying between them. This CDR3 has 15 amino acids. The germline gives CDR1 SNHLY, CDR2 FYNNEI.

The chain joins TRBV10-3 to TRBJ2-1; no firm D call. Germline V CDR1 and CDR2: ENHRY, SYGVKD. This CDR3 is 13 amino acids long. Trimming pared 2 bases from V and 12 bases from J, leaving 14 bases between. DNA of the CDR3: TGTGCCATCAGTGAGGTTGACCGGCCACGGCAGTTCTTC. This gives the protein CAISEVDRPRQFF.

This chain links TRBV20-1 with TRBJ2-7; D possibly corresponds to TRBD2 (5 bases). Trimming stripped 1 base from V and 3 bases from J, with 13 bases between. CDR1 is DFQATT and CDR2 is SNEGSKA in the germline V gene (reference sequence). The CDR3 is made up of 14 amino acids. CDR3 loop: CSARGPRGIYEQYF. CDR3 DNA: TGCAGTGCTAGAGGCCCACGGGGTATCTACGAGCAGTACTTC.

The gene calls are TRBV2 and TRBJ2-5, with D perhaps TRBD1 or TRBD2 (5 bases each). The germline V gene encodes CDR1 SNHLY and CDR2 FYNNEI. With 7 bases removed from V and 4 bases from J, the gap between germline ends came to 22 bases. The CDR3 totals 16 residues. Here the CDR3 reads CASNLNAGTRGETQYF. The CDR3 region has the DNA TGTGCCAGCAATCTGAACGCCGGGACCCGGGGAGAGACCCAGTACTTC.

This chain joins TRBV7-2 and TRBJ2-5; D may be TRBD2 (5 bases). Germline CDR1 and CDR2: SGHTA and FQGNSA. This CDR3 spans 15 amino acids. V shed 2 bases and J shed 3 bases, with 13 bases lying between them. This CDR3 is CASSLHSGREETQYF. The CDR3 DNA follows: TGTGCCAGCAGCTTACACAGCGGTAGGGAAGAGACCCAGTACTTC.

V usage is TRBV29-1 and J usage is TRBJ1-2; a weak D match, TRBD1 (5 bases). V gave up 7 bases and J gave up 6 bases, with 12 bases separating them. Germline V CDR1 and CDR2: SQVTM, ANQGSEA. The CDR3 is 11 residues long. The CDR3 DNA sequence: TGCAGCGCACAGGAGTATCATGGCTACACCTTC. Translating gives CSAQEYHGYTF.

The V call is TRBV15, the J call TRBJ2-5; TRBD1 aligns across 7 bases. Unmatched junction bases numbered 17, after V lost 0 bases and J lost 4 bases. The CDR3 length is 19 residues. CDR1 LNHNV and CDR2 YYDKDF come from the germline V gene (reference sequence). The CDR3 here is CATSRDLPLGRGNPETQYF. The CDR3 DNA reads TGTGCCACCAGCAGAGATCTCCCCCTTGGCAGGGGGAACCCAGAGACCCAGTACTTC. Full variable domain (missing parts from reference TRBV15 and TRBJ2-5): DAMVIQNPRYQVTQFGKPVTLSCSQTLNHNVMYWYQQKSSQAPKLLFHYYDKDFNNEADTPDNFQSRRPNTSFCFLDIRSPGLGDTAMYLCATSRDLPLGRGNPETQYFGPGTRLLVL.